A selection of T cell receptor beta chains follows, all from one sample in a study of blood T cell repertoires in COVID-19. TCRdb keeps only in-frame clones here, not all; method: immunoSEQ multiplex PCR. The sample holds about 260,000 clones, 85% to 90% seen once. Sequenced sample: peripheral blood. The receptors derive from a woman in her forties with acute or convalescent COVID-19. Each CDR3 is given with its conserved first and last residue. D genes are given only for firm matches. Clone size, where shown, is once, few, many, or a class for clones that have expanded.

TRBJ1-1 once TRBV9 . CASSLLTEAFF TGTGCCAGCAGCCTACTCACTGAAGCTTTCTTT
TRBJ2-1 . TRBV9 TRBD2 CASSVYPSGGFSEQFF TGTGCCAGCAGCGTATATCCTAGCGGGGGGTTTAGTGAGCAGTTCTTC
TRBJ1-1 . TRBV10-2 TRBD1 CASSRTGVEAFF TGCGCCAGCAGTAGGACAGGCGTTGAAGCTTTCTTT
TRBJ1-5 once TRBV12-2 . CASRLDRTANHQPQHF TGTGCAAGTCGCTTAGATCGGACAGCGAATCATCAGCCCCAGCATTTT
TRBJ1-1 . TRBV2 TRBD1 CASSRQGQMNTEAFF TGTGCCAGCAGCCGACAGGGCCAAATGAACACTGAAGCTTTCTTT
TRBJ2-1 . TRBV3-1/TRBV3-2 . CASSQAGRNNEQFF TGTGCCAGCAGCCAGGCGGGACGGAACAATGAGCAGTTCTTC
TRBJ1-2 . TRBV30 . CAWSVTGPSYGYTF TGTGCCTGGAGTGTTACAGGACCCAGCTATGGCTACACCTTC
TRBJ1-2 . TRBV5-1 TRBD1 CASSLNGGTDDYGYTF TGCGCCAGCAGCTTGAACGGAGGGACAGACGACTATGGCTACACCTTC
TRBJ1-2 . TRBV7-9 TRBD1 CASSRWTGGDSNYGYTF TGTGCCAGCAGCCGTTGGACAGGGGGCGATAGTAACTATGGCTACACCTTC
TRBJ2-2 . TRBV4-1 . CASSQERGFNTGELFF TGCGCCAGCAGCCAAGAGCGGGGATTCAACACCGGGGAGCTGTTTTTT
TRBJ1-2 few TRBV3-1/TRBV3-2 . CASSQSPGKGSYGYTF TGTGCCAGCAGCCAAAGCCCAGGGAAGGGCTCTTATGGCTACACCTTC
TRBJ2-5 . TRBV6-5 TRBD1 CASSYFRQGRETQYF TGTGCCAGCAGTTACTTTCGACAGGGGAGGGAGACCCAGTACTTC
TRBJ2-1 . TRBV10-3 TRBD1 CAISNRGVSSYNEQFF TGTGCCATCAGTAACAGGGGGGTTAGCTCCTACAATGAGCAGTTCTTC
TRBJ1-2 . TRBV9 . CASSPRGGGLETLGYTF TGTGCCAGCAGCCCAAGAGGGGGGGGTCTCGAGACATTGGGCTACACCTTC
TRBJ1-4 few TRBV7-8 TRBD1 CASSGQGSEKLFF TGTGCCAGCAGCGGACAGGGTTCCGAAAAACTGTTTTTT
TRBJ2-3 . TRBV6-1 TRBD1 CASSEAGQSDTQYF TGTGCCAGCAGTGAAGCGGGACAGTCAGATACGCAGTATTTT
TRBJ2-2 . TRBV4-2 . CASNTGGRGPNTGELFF TGTGCCAGCAACACGGGGGGCAGGGGGCCGAACACCGGGGAGCTGTTTTTT
TRBJ2-1 . TRBV24-1 . CATRGAGADNEQFF TGTGCCACCAGGGGGGCAGGCGCGGACAATGAGCAGTTCTTC
TRBJ1-6 . TRBV3-1/TRBV3-2 . CASSLREDNSPLHF TGTGCCAGCAGCCTCAGGGAGGATAATTCACCCCTCCACTTT
TRBJ1-1 . TRBV7-8 . CASSVGSPIGNTEAFF TGTGCCAGCAGCGTCGGGTCTCCGATAGGGAACACTGAAGCTTTCTTT
TRBJ2-3 once TRBV5-1 TRBD2 CASSLNGGGTDTQYF TGCGCCAGCAGCTTGAATGGGGGGGGCACAGATACGCAGTATTTT
TRBJ2-1 . TRBV2 TRBD2 CARTSGDPRLAYNEQFF TGTGCCAGGACTAGCGGGGACCCTCGACTTGCCTACAATGAGCAGTTCTTC
TRBJ2-5 . TRBV7-9 TRBD2 CASSFPVGTSPETQYF TGTGCCAGCAGCTTTCCGGTAGGGACTAGTCCAGAGACCCAGTACTTC
TRBJ1-6 once TRBV4-2 TRBD1 CASSHGQGAGPLHF TGTGCCAGCAGCCACGGACAGGGGGCAGGGCCCCTCCACTTT
TRBJ2-5 once TRBV6-5 . CASSRFQETQYF TGTGCCAGCAGTCGGTTCCAAGAGACCCAGTACTTC
TRBJ1-5 . TRBV19 TRBD1 CASSTRQGGNQPQHF TGTGCCAGTAGTACCCGACAGGGAGGCAATCAGCCCCAGCATTTT
TRBJ1-3 . TRBV18 . CASSPQPSSSGNTIYF TGTGCCAGCTCACCACAGCCGTCAAGCTCTGGAAACACCATATATTTT
TRBJ2-3 once TRBV15 TRBD2 CATSRLAGGLTDTQYF TGTGCCACCAGCAGATTAGCGGGGGGGTTGACAGATACGCAGTATTTT
TRBJ1-1 once TRBV20-1 . CSASLNPNTEAFF TGCAGTGCTAGTCTTAATCCGAACACTGAAGCTTTCTTT
TRBJ1-2 few TRBV10-2 . CASTRAQGGYTF TGCGCCAGCACCCGGGCCCAGGGGGGCTACACCTTC
TRBJ1-2 . TRBV27 TRBD1 CASGAPRDRWYGYTF TGTGCCAGCGGAGCTCCTAGGGACAGGTGGTATGGCTACACCTTC